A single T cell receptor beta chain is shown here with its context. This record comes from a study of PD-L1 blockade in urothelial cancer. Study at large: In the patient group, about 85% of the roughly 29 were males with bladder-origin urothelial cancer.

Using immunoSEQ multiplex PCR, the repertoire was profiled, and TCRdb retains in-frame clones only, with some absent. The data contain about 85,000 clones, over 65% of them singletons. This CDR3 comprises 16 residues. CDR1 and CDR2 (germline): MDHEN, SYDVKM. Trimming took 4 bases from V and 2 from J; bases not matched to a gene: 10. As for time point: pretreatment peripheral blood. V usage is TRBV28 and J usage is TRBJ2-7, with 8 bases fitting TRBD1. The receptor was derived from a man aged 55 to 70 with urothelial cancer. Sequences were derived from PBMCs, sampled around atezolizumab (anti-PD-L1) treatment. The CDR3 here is CASSSGLGTGTYEQYF. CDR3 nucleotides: TGTGCCAGCAGTTCAGGTCTTGGGACAGGAACCTACGAGCAGTACTTC.